This T cell receptor beta chain was retrieved from a study of Graves' ophthalmopathy and Graves' hyperthyroidism. V was clipped by 1 base and J by 5 bases, with 8 bases between them. The CDR3 is 13 amino acids. Germline-derived CDR1 and CDR2 are LNHNV and YYDKDF (reference sequence). The sequenced template was RNA, covering the TCR beta CDR3 region. HTBI primers served in a first-round RT-PCR, which a second-round multiplex PCR followed. TCRdb fed the multiplex PCR reads into MiXCR, producing one record per CDR3 protein. The top ten clones hold about 40% of a sample with 650,000 to 900,000 distinct CDR3 sequences, 40% of them seen once. Moderate-to-severe activity, CAS ≥3, NOSPECS ≥4 and duration under 3 months were recorded for donors with ophthalmopathy.

This sequence was found in an adult man with Graves' ophthalmopathy. The sequenced sample consisted of peripheral blood. The chain is built from TRBV15 and TRBJ2-5; tentatively, D is TRBD1 (5 bases). Here the CDR3 reads CATSRVRAETQYF. Here the CDR3 DNA reads TGTGCCACCAGCAGAGTCAGGGCTGAGACCCAGTACTTC.